Listed here are 15 T cell receptor beta chains from one sample, sequenced in a study of T cells in Graves' hyperthyroidism and ophthalmopathy (dated by TCRdb to the late 2010s). The library relied on multiplex PCR. The sample was run on an Illumina HiSeq 2000. The TCR beta CDR3 regions were amplified from the RNA transcripts. A first-round RT-PCR of the TCR CDR3 used the HTBI primer set with the Qiagen OneStep RT-PCR kit. TCRdb cleaned the public reads at Q25 with fastp, built clones with MiXCR and kept in-frame beta chains. Merged by CDR3 protein, the rows form single entries marked with the most common genes and DNA. The sample table contains nearly 750,000 distinct CDR3 sequences; only one count was recorded for just over 35% of them. Clones ranked in the top ten supply 30% to 40% of the sample. The material sequenced was blood. These receptors were collected from a middle-aged woman with Graves' hyperthyroidism.

The chain has TRBV12-3 or TRBV12-4 and TRBJ2-7; 7 positions match TRBD2. The CDR3 loop spans 15 amino acids. With 1 base clipped from V and 2 bases from J, the junction kept 5 bases outside the gene matches. CDR3 protein: CASSLGGRTPYEQYF. The CDR3 DNA follows: TGTGCCAGCAGTTTAGGCGGGAGAACTCCCTACGAGCAGTACTTC.

This clonotype was counted ten times or more. The chain's CDR3 is CASSLNGLSNQPQHF. The CDR3, as DNA: TGTGCCAGCAGCTTAAATGGTCTTAGCAATCAGCCCCAGCATTTT. The V call is TRBV7-6, the J call TRBJ1-5; unclear D gene. This CDR3 is 15 amino acids long. Germline assignment: CDR1 SGHVS and CDR2 FNYEAQ. V lost 2 bases, J lost 0 bases, and 8 bases lay in between.

This clonotype was observed a single time. A junction boundary mismatches the germline segment, possibly from a read error. The J gene is TRBJ2-7, the V gene TRBV7-9, with 7 bases matching TRBD1. Germline values: CDR1 SEHNR, CDR2 FQNEAQ (reference sequence). The CDR3 totals 14 residues. CDR3 DNA sequence: TGTGCCAGCAGTTCGGGGACAGTCTCCTACGGGCAGTACTTC. Its translation: CASSSGTVSYGQYF.

About this clonotype: This may come from a read error, since a much larger clone is one base off. CDR3 in amino acids: CATSETGGTGELFF. CDR3 DNA sequence: TGTGCCACCAGTGAGACAGGGGGCACCGGGGAGCTGTTTTTT. The chain has TRBV24-1 and TRBJ2-2; the match to TRBD1 covers 9 bases. The germline gives CDR1 KGHDR, CDR2 SFDVKD. The junction had 0 bases not matched to a gene; V was cut back by 4 bases and J by 4 bases. The CDR3 totals 14 residues.

This clonotype has ten or more counts. The genes are TRBV7-2 and TRBJ1-5, with TRBD1 matching 12 bases. V was pared by 5 bases and J by 1 base, with 9 bases of the junction left unmatched. The germline CDR1 and CDR2 sequences are SGHTA and FQGNSA. The CDR3 is made up of 18 amino acids. The CDR3 is CASSPTGTGGFSNQPQHF. In nucleotides, the CDR3 is TGTGCCAGCAGCCCGACCGGGACAGGGGGCTTCAGCAATCAGCCCCAGCATTTT.

This clonotype appeared once. A much larger clone lies one base from this, so it may be a read error. The gene calls are TRBV7-9 and TRBJ1-3, with D possibly matching TRBD1 (6 bases). There are 14 residues in the CDR3. The V gene's germline CDR1 is SEHNR and CDR2 FQNEAQ (reference sequence). V gave up 8 bases and J gave up 0 bases, with 11 bases separating them. CDR3 sequence (DNA): TGTGCCAGCGACACAGGGTACTCTGGAAACACCATATATTTT. Amino acids: CASDTGYSGNTIYF.

This clonotype was observed many times. The chain is built from TRBV6-5 and TRBJ2-5; D ambiguous. The V gene lost 6 bases and the J gene lost 4 bases, with 12 bases spanning the gap. CDR3 length: 13 amino acids. Germline V lookup: CDR1 MNHEY, CDR2 SVGAGI. Here the CDR3 DNA reads TGTGCCAGCAGCCACGCCGCCGCAGAGACCCAGTACTTC. Its protein product is CASSHAAAETQYF.

This clonotype was picked up many times. CDR3 nucleotide sequence: TGCAGCGTTGATCTCGGTCAGGGGGCCTACGAGCAGTACTTC. Translated, it gives CSVDLGQGAYEQYF. V and J are TRBV29-1 and TRBJ2-7, with 7 bases fitting TRBD1. V shed 3 bases, J shed 2 bases, and the junction held 7 bases outside the gene matches. The CDR3 sequence is 14 residues long. Looked up from germline, CDR1 is SQVTM and CDR2 is ANQGSEA.

This clonotype appeared a few times. J is TRBJ1-2 and V is TRBV7-2; the D is unclear. Germline loops: CDR1 SGHTA, CDR2 FQGNSA. Trimming removed 1 base from V and 4 bases from J, with 7 bases in between. This CDR3 spans 13 amino acids. DNA of the CDR3: TGTGCCAGCAGCTTAGGGATAGGCTATGGCTACACCTTC. Its protein product is CASSLGIGYGYTF.

This clonotype has ten or more counts. This chain connects TRBV24-1 to TRBJ1-1; 11 bases fit TRBD1. V shed 8 bases and J 6 bases; nucleotides not matched to a gene: 7. The CDR3 sequence is 14 residues long. The germline CDR1 and CDR2 sequences are KGHDR and SFDVKD. The CDR3 spells CATKYWTGGPEAFF. CDR3 bases: TGTGCCACCAAATACTGGACAGGGGGCCCTGAAGCTTTCTTT.

This clonotype occurred a few times. The gene calls are TRBV19 and TRBJ2-7, with a possible D match to TRBD2 (5 bases). V was cut by 3 bases and J by 2 bases, with 14 bases left in between. The CDR3 has 15 amino acids. Germline V gene lookup returns CDR1 LNHDA and CDR2 SQIVND (reference sequence). In DNA, the CDR3 is TGTGCCAGTAGTATTGGCTCTCGGGGTACCTACGAGCAGTACTTC. It yields the protein CASSIGSRGTYEQYF.

This chain connects TRBV5-1 to TRBJ2-5; TRBD1 agrees at 7 bases. This CDR3 contains 14 residues. V shed 5 bases and J 2 bases; nucleotides not matched to a gene: 6. CDR1 and CDR2 from the germline V gene are SGHRS and YFSETQ. The CDR3 nucleotides read TGCGCCAGCAGTCCGACAGGGAAACAAGAGACCCAGTACTTC. It yields the protein CASSPTGKQETQYF.

This chain joins TRBV19 and TRBJ1-2; no clear D. V was trimmed by 0 bases and J by 0 bases, leaving 8 bases between them. CDR1 LNHDA and CDR2 SQIVND come from the germline V gene (reference sequence). CDR3 length: 15 residues. This CDR3 is CASSIDELANYGYTF. The CDR3 nucleotides are TGTGCCAGTAGTATAGATGAGTTAGCTAACTATGGCTACACCTTC.

This chain links TRBV24-1 with TRBJ1-5; TRBD1 matches 8 bases. The CDR3 spans 16 residues. V was clipped by 3 bases and J by 6 bases; unmatched bases: 9. Germline V gene lookup returns CDR1 KGHDR and CDR2 SFDVKD. DNA for the CDR3: TGTGCCACCAGTGATCCGAGGACAGGGAACACTCAGCCCCAGCATTTT. Encoded protein: CATSDPRTGNTQPQHF.

The sample holds many counts of this clonotype. The genes are TRBV6-5 and TRBJ1-1; D not certain. Germline V gives CDR1 MNHEY, CDR2 SVGAGI. Trimming removed 3 bases at V and 4 bases at J, with 9 bases between. The CDR3 spans 13 residues. CDR3 in amino acids: CASSYAGITEAFF. CDR3 nucleotide sequence: TGTGCCAGCAGTTATGCTGGGATCACTGAAGCTTTCTTT.